This TCR beta chain appears in the sequencing data of a study of molecular identifiers for immune sequencing clone quantification. In TCRdb, the PCR reads were re-called with MiXCR into one record per CDR3 protein. The profile shows about 36,000 distinct CDR3 sequences, around 20% of them singletons. In the sort, naive CD8 T cells were defined as CD8+CD4-CCR7+CD45RA+. As to this clonotype: Its antigen remains unknown. Since a much larger clone is just one base distant, this may be a read error.

Overall study findings and caveats: Investigators reportedly could detect spiked Jurkat TCR RNA from one cell among some 940,000 naive cells. It was shown that clones above 20 RNA copies held over 99% of effector molecules, but under 1% in naive cells. Identical barcode-sharing TCR molecules could lead to underestimated sizes for highly expanded clones.

There are 14 residues in the CDR3. Trimming pared 3 bases from V and 3 bases from J, leaving 12 bases between. Germline assignment: CDR1 SGDLS and CDR2 YYNGEE. The clonotype originates from a human donor in good health. Some libraries in this study had Jurkat cell RNA spiked in. The sample was naive CD8+ T cells from blood, with Jurkat cell RNA spiked in. Subset specified: FACS-sorted CD8+CD4-CCR7+CD45RA+ naive T cells. The J gene is TRBJ2-5, the V gene TRBV9; D is perhaps TRBD1 or TRBD2 (5 bases each). Here the CDR3 reads CASSAGIGEETQYF. The CDR3 DNA is TGTGCCAGCAGCGCCGGGATAGGGGAAGAGACCCAGTACTTC.